This TCR beta chain was profiled in a study of blood T cells in healthy people across ages. Points from the study as a whole: Older age went with lower TCR beta diversity per million T cells, in a roughly linear way.

A J-beta primer mix and a sample-barcoded 5' primer were used in a second PCR of roughly 6 to 12 cycles. Each of the cDNA molecules was tagged by a template-switch adaptor with 12 random nucleotides. TCRdb independently ran MiXCR on the 5' RACE reads; one entry per CDR3 protein. The table has about 800,000 distinct CDR3 sequences, 55% to 75% seen once; the top ten hold roughly 22%. Trimming stripped 10 bases from V and 5 bases from J, with 17 bases between. This CDR3 is built from 14 residues. CDR1 is SNHLY and CDR2 is FYNNEI in the germline V gene. In this sample, this clonotype turned up a few times. The antigen is not known.

The sequence was collected from a man aged 30-40 years in good health. The chain employs TRBV2 and TRBJ2-2; D possibly corresponds to TRBD2 (6 bases). The sequenced sample was blood. CDR3 region: CATGLGGLTGELFF. CDR3 DNA sequence: TGTGCCACCGGCTTGGGGGGATTAACCGGGGAGCTGTTTTTT.